A single sample is the source of the 6 T cell receptor beta chains below, sequenced in a study of PD-1 blockade in classical Hodgkin lymphoma. Time point meaning: cycle 4 day 1 (C4D1), after five to seven weeks of nivolumab. Each and every patient relapsed after autologous stem cell transplantation, and patients got differing brentuximab vedotin exposure. Here immunoSEQ multiplex PCR was the method, and the copy in TCRdb shows in-frame clones only, minus some. In the table there are roughly 46,000 clones, around 74% of which are singletons. Sequencing used peripheral blood mononuclear cells (PBMCs), obtained before the fourth cycle of nivolumab. The receptor source for this set is a human donor with classical Hodgkin lymphoma.

The chain couples TRBV11-3 to TRBJ2-2; D remains unclear. Trimming pared 1 base from V and 4 bases from J, leaving 7 bases between. This CDR3 has 14 amino acids. CDR1 SGHNT and CDR2 YENEEA come from the germline V gene. For the CDR3, the DNA is TGTGCCAGCAGCTTAGGGGCCCTCACCGGGGAGCTGTTTTTT. Protein: CASSLGALTGELFF.

The chain recombines TRBV19 with TRBJ1-5, with D maybe TRBD1 (6 bases). V was clipped by 5 bases and J by 12 bases, with 17 bases between them. The V gene's germline CDR1 is LNHDA and CDR2 SQIVND (reference sequence). CDR3 length equals 13 residues. The CDR3 region is CASSPSRGYHQHF. Here the CDR3 DNA reads TGTGCCAGTAGTCCCTCCAGGGGCTACCACCAGCATTTT.

This chain connects TRBV15 to TRBJ1-5, with unresolved D. Trimming shortened V by 1 base and J by 5 bases, and 3 bases separated the two germline ends. CDR1 is LNHNV and CDR2 is YYDKDF in the germline V gene (reference sequence). CDR3 length: 12 amino acids. For the CDR3, the DNA is TGTGCCACCAGCAGAGGGTATCAGCCCCAGCATTTT. This gives the protein CATSRGYQPQHF. Using reference TRBV15 and TRBJ1-5 for the parts outside the CDR3, the full variable domain is DAMVIQNPRYQVTQFGKPVTLSCSQTLNHNVMYWYQQKSSQAPKLLFHYYDKDFNNEADTPDNFQSRRPNTSFCFLDIRSPGLGDTAMYLCATSRGYQPQHFGDGTRLSIL.

This clone was seen a handful of times. The chain combines TRBV4-3 with TRBJ2-2; D remains ambiguous. Germline values: CDR1 LGHNA, CDR2 YSLEER. The CDR3 spans 18 residues. The ends were cut back, 4 bases at V and 6 bases at J, with 24 bases in the middle. The chain's CDR3 is CASSPYPQSYRSPGELFF. The CDR3 region has the DNA TGCGCCAGCAGCCCCTATCCTCAAAGTTATAGGTCCCCCGGGGAGCTGTTTTTT.

The J gene is TRBJ2-5, the V gene TRBV7-9; weak D call: TRBD2 (6 bases). The V gene's germline CDR1 is SEHNR and CDR2 FQNEAQ (reference sequence). The CDR3 is made up of 17 amino acids. Trimming removed 5 bases from V and 2 bases from J, with 21 bases in between. The CDR3 bases are TGTGCCAGCAGCCTTCTTCCGGGAGAGACCAATCAAGAGACCCAGTACTTC. This gives the protein CASSLLPGETNQETQYF.

This clone was observed a handful of times. V gene TRBV7-9 combines with J gene TRBJ2-1, with D perhaps TRBD1 or TRBD2 (5 bases each). The CDR3 is 16 amino acids. The germline V gene has CDR1 SEHNR and CDR2 FQNEAQ (reference sequence). Trimming left V 4 bases short and J 0 bases short, with 13 bases between. The CDR3: CASSSGSGSSYNEQFF. In DNA form, the CDR3 reads TGTGCCAGCAGCTCAGGGTCGGGAAGCTCCTACAATGAGCAGTTCTTC.